What follows are 20 T cell receptor beta chains derived from one specimen sequenced in a study of beta chain features in type 1 diabetes. The sequenced template was cDNA made from the entire isolated RNA. Sequencing was performed with immunoSEQ multiplex PCR; in TCRdb, only in-frame clones are kept and a portion is missing. Among around 500,000 clones listed, 10% to 12% were seen once. The source material was naive CD4+ T cells from blood. All receptors come from a woman between 18 and 29 years old in good health.

The gene calls are TRBV9 and TRBJ2-1, with D possibly being TRBD2 (6 bases). CDR1 and CDR2 from the germline V gene are SGDLS and YYNGEE. Trimming stripped 0 bases from V and 10 bases from J, with 17 bases between. The CDR3 is made up of 15 amino acids. This CDR3 is CASSVDSGGLPEQFF. CDR3 nucleotides: TGTGCCAGCAGCGTAGATAGCGGCGGACTACCCGAGCAGTTCTTC.

This clone was detected only a few times. The rearrangement uses TRBV2 and TRBJ2-5; D is ambiguous. CDR3 length: 13 amino acids. V lost 6 bases, J lost 1 base, and 9 bases lay in between. Germline V CDR1 and CDR2: SNHLY, FYNNEI. CDR3 in DNA: TGTGCCAGCAGCTCCGGGTCCCAAGAGACCCAGTACTTC. Translating it yields CASSSGSQETQYF. Full variable domain (missing parts from reference TRBV2 and TRBJ2-5): EPEVTQTPSHQVTQMGQEVILRCVPISNHLYFYWYRQILGQKVEFLVSFYNNEISEKSEIFDDQFSVERPDGSNFTLKIRSTKLEDSAMYFCASSSGSQETQYFGPGTRLLVL.

CDR3 sequence (DNA): TGTGCCTGGAGCGACAGGCCCAATCAGCCCCAGCATTTT. It yields the protein CAWSDRPNQPQHF. V gene TRBV30 combines with J gene TRBJ1-5, with D possibly matching TRBD1 (6 bases). Germline CDR1 reads GTSNPN; CDR2 reads SVGIG (reference sequence). This CDR3 region has 13 residues. Trimming took off 3 bases at V and 3 bases at J, with 9 bases between the two ends.

This clone was seen a few times. The chain recombines TRBV7-2 with TRBJ2-5, with D tentatively TRBD1 or TRBD2 (5 bases each). Germline assignment: CDR1 SGHTA and CDR2 FQGNSA. Trimming cost V 1 base and J 3 bases, with 9 bases left between them. The CDR3 runs 14 residues. This CDR3 is CASSLGGPKETQYF. The CDR3 DNA sequence: TGTGCCAGCAGCTTAGGGGGACCTAAAGAGACCCAGTACTTC.

This clone was detected only a few times. V is TRBV7-9 and J is TRBJ1-1; D is perhaps TRBD1 (6 bases). V was clipped by 4 bases and J by 5 bases, with 14 bases between them. CDR3 length: 14 residues. Germline CDR1 is SEHNR and CDR2 is FQNEAQ (reference sequence). The DNA for the CDR3 is TGTGCCAGCAGCTCATCGGGGGGCGCGACTGAAGCTTTCTTT. This encodes CASSSSGGATEAFF. Complete variable domain (other parts from reference TRBV7-9 and TRBJ1-1): DTGVSQNPRHKITKRGQNVTFRCDPISEHNRLYWYRQTLGQGPEFLTYFQNEAQLEKSRLLSDRFSAERPKGSFSTLEIQRTEQGDSAMYLCASSSSGGATEAFFGQGTRLTVV.

The V call is TRBV27, the J call TRBJ1-6; D gene ambiguous. This CDR3 region has 14 residues. Germline V gene sequence: CDR1 MNHEY, CDR2 SMNVEV (reference sequence). V lost 5 bases and J lost 6, with 11 bases in between. The chain's CDR3 is CASSAKALNSPLHF. Written as DNA, the CDR3 is TGTGCCAGCAGTGCCAAGGCGCTTAATTCACCCCTCCACTTT.

This clone was observed a few times. J is TRBJ2-3 and V is TRBV5-1; TRBD1 aligns across 9 bases. With 2 bases clipped from V and 3 bases from J, the junction kept 4 bases outside the gene matches. Germline CDR1 and CDR2: SGHRS and YFSETQ. The CDR3 is 15 amino acids. The CDR3 protein is CASSFSGTGTDTQYF. CDR3 DNA: TGCGCCAGCAGCTTCTCCGGGACAGGGACAGATACGCAGTATTTT.

This clone was counted a single time. This CDR3 is CASSLGIGQPQHF. Written as DNA, the CDR3 is TGTGCCAGCAGCTTAGGGATAGGGCAGCCCCAGCATTTT. The chain is built from TRBV5-6 and TRBJ1-5; no reliable D call. The CDR3 runs 13 residues. Trimming cost V 2 bases and J 7 bases, with 10 bases left between them. Germline V gene sequence: CDR1 SGHDT, CDR2 YYEEEE. The variable domain in full, with the rest retrieved from reference TRBV5-6 and TRBJ1-5, is DAGVTQSPTHLIKTRGQQVTLRCSPKSGHDTVSWYQQALGQGPQFIFQYYEEEERQRGNFPDRFSGHQFPNYSSELNVNALLLGDSALYLCASSLGIGQPQHFGDGTRLSIL.

The chain combines TRBV6-1 with TRBJ2-7; D tentatively fits TRBD1 or TRBD2 (5 bases each). This CDR3 spans 13 amino acids. The germline CDR1 and CDR2 sequences are MNHNS and SASEGT. With 8 bases removed from V and 3 bases from J, the gap between germline ends came to 14 bases. The CDR3 spells CASQPGPLYEQYV. The CDR3 nucleotides read TGTGCCAGCCAGCCGGGACCCCTCTACGAGCAGTACGTC.

This clone was detected only a few times. The chain uses TRBV20-1 and TRBJ2-7, with D possibly matching TRBD1 (7 bases). This CDR3 region has 11 residues. The ends were cut back, 7 bases at V and 5 bases at J, with 12 bases in the middle. CDR1 is DFQATT and CDR2 is SNEGSKA in the germline V gene (reference sequence). The CDR3 coding sequence is TGCAGTGGCAGCAGGGGGGACGAGCAGTACTTC. It codes for CSGSRGDEQYF.

This clone was recorded a few times. This chain connects TRBV28 to TRBJ1-4, with 7 positions matching TRBD1. The CDR3 is 14 residues long. Losses at the gene ends were 5 bases for V and 11 bases for J; bases not matched to a gene: 11. CDR1 is MDHEN and CDR2 is SYDVKM in the germline V gene. CDR3 DNA sequence: TGTGCCAGCAGTCCCATGTACAGGGGCGATAAACTGTTTTTT. Its translation: CASSPMYRGDKLFF.

This clone showed up just a few times. This sequence joins TRBV7-2 and TRBJ2-1; weak D call: TRBD1 (5 bases). Trimming pared 7 bases from V and 7 bases from J, leaving 20 bases between. The germline CDR1 and CDR2 sequences are SGHTA and FQGNSA. The CDR3 has 15 amino acids. Here the CDR3 reads CASTLWTGRGNEQFF. The CDR3 DNA follows: TGTGCCAGCACCCTTTGGACCGGAAGGGGTAATGAGCAGTTCTTC.

The chain combines TRBV25-1 with TRBJ1-4, with a tentative D call TRBD1 (5 bases). The CDR3 loop spans 15 amino acids. CDR1 is MGHDK, CDR2 SYGVNS, per germline. V was shortened by 1 base and J by 7 bases, with 13 bases between the two germline ends. The CDR3, as DNA: TGTGCCAGCAGTGAATGGGGGTTAGGCAGTGAAAAACTGTTTTTT. Protein product: CASSEWGLGSEKLFF.

The V call is TRBV25-1, the J call TRBJ1-5; no clear D. Trimming removed 6 bases at V and 0 bases at J, with 12 bases between. The CDR3 is made up of 15 amino acids. CDR1 and CDR2 from the germline V gene are MGHDK and SYGVNS. The DNA for the CDR3 is TGTGCCAGCAGGGCCGGCGGGAATAGCAATCAGCCCCAGCATTTT. Translated, it gives CASRAGGNSNQPQHF.

This clone appeared a few times. The J gene is TRBJ1-2, the V gene TRBV28; tentatively, D is TRBD1 (5 bases). V was shortened by 2 bases and J by 3 bases, with 13 bases between the two germline ends. This CDR3 contains 15 residues. Germline loops: CDR1 MDHEN, CDR2 SYDVKM. The CDR3 loop reads CASSLLVGRDYGYTF. The CDR3 bases are TGTGCCAGCAGTTTACTGGTTGGCAGGGACTATGGCTACACCTTC.

This clone was seen a few times. V is TRBV7-9 and J is TRBJ2-6, with D tentatively TRBD1 (6 bases). The CDR3 covers 15 residues. The V end was cut by 5 bases, the J end by 4 bases, with 12 bases between. The germline gives CDR1 SEHNR, CDR2 FQNEAQ (reference sequence). As DNA, the CDR3 is TGTGCCAGCAGCATACAGGGATCAGGGGCCAACGTCCTGACTTTC. Amino acid sequence: CASSIQGSGANVLTF.

This clone turned up a few times. J is TRBJ2-3 and V is TRBV5-1, with TRBD2 matching 9 bases. This CDR3 is built from 16 residues. V lost 5 bases and J lost 0; bases outside the gene matches: 7. Germline loops: CDR1 SGHRS, CDR2 YFSETQ. CDR3 nucleotide sequence: TGCGCCAGCAGGGTAGCGGGGGAGATTAGCACAGATACGCAGTATTTT. Encoded protein: CASRVAGEISTDTQYF.

This clone has more than one count but fewer than ten. The rearrangement joins TRBV7-8 to TRBJ1-1; D is undetermined. Per germline, CDR1 SGHVS and CDR2 FQNEAQ. The length of the CDR3 is 15 residues. The V gene lost 2 bases and the J gene lost 6 bases, with 16 bases spanning the gap. CDR3 nucleotide sequence: TGTGCCAGCAGCTTACGGGCAGGTTTTGGAGCTGAAGCTTTCTTT. Translated: CASSLRAGFGAEAFF.

The table lists this clone with a few counts. The V gene is TRBV7-6, the J gene TRBJ1-6; TRBD1 matches at 8 bases. The germline V gene encodes CDR1 SGHVS and CDR2 FNYEAQ. The length of the CDR3 is 16 residues. The V segment lost 2 bases and the J segment 9 bases; nucleotides outside the gene matches: 9. The CDR3 region is CASSLLSEQGGSPLHF. CDR3 in DNA: TGTGCCAGCAGCTTACTTAGTGAACAGGGGGGTTCACCCCTCCACTTT. Full variable domain (remainder filled in from reference TRBV7-6 and TRBJ1-6): GAGVSQSPRYKVTKRGQDVALRCDPISGHVSLYWYRQALGQGPEFLTYFNYEAQQDKSGLPNDRFSAERPEGSISTLTIQRTEQRDSAMYRCASSLLSEQGGSPLHFGNGTRLTVT.

The V call is TRBV29-1, the J call TRBJ1-1, with 7 bases identical to TRBD1. The CDR3 extends over 14 amino acids. Unmatched junction bases numbered 10, after V lost 5 bases and J lost 4 bases. The germline CDR1 and CDR2 sequences are SQVTM and ANQGSEA. CDR3: CSVFVRGRVTEAFF. The CDR3 nucleotides read TGCAGCGTTTTTGTTAGGGGGCGGGTCACTGAAGCTTTCTTT.